Presented here are 3 T cell receptor beta chains from one specimen sequenced in a study of blood T cells in healthy people across ages. A J-beta primer mix and a sample-barcoded 5' primer were used in a second PCR of roughly 6 to 11 cycles. Each CDR3 protein is one row after TCRdb ran MiXCR on the 5' RACE reads. Altogether some 700,000 distinct CDR3 sequences are present, about a fifth being singletons, with the ten largest covering approximately 20%. The sample comprised blood. These receptors came from a man between 65 and 85 years old in good health.

DNA for the CDR3: TGCGCCAGCAGCCCACTCGGGTGGACCGGGGAGCTGTTTTTT. Translation gives CASSPLGWTGELFF. The J gene is TRBJ2-2, the V gene TRBV5-1; D remains ambiguous. Germline-derived CDR1 and CDR2 are SGHRS and YFSETQ. The CDR3 has 14 residues. Trimming took off 4 bases at V and 5 bases at J, with 12 bases between the two ends.

This clonotype showed up just a few times. J is TRBJ2-5 and V is TRBV20-1; TRBD2 agrees at 10 bases. The CDR3 covers 15 residues. With V trimmed by 5 bases and J by 6 bases, 12 bases remained unmatched. The V gene's germline CDR1 is DFQATT and CDR2 SNEGSKA (reference sequence). DNA for the CDR3: TGCAGTGCTGGTCCCCCCAGCGGGGGGGCAAAGACCCAGTACTTC. It encodes CSAGPPSGGAKTQYF.

The table lists this clonotype with a few counts. J is TRBJ2-1 and V is TRBV12-3 or TRBV12-4; perhaps D is TRBD1 or TRBD2 (6 bases each). CDR3 size: 14 residues. Trimming stripped 3 bases from V and 12 bases from J, with 18 bases between. CDR3 DNA: TGTGCCAGCAGTTTTTGGGGGGCGGGTTTCTCGCAGTTCTTC. It is translated as CASSFWGAGFSQFF.